This passage covers 19 T cell receptor beta chains from one sample sequenced in a study of Graves' ophthalmopathy and Graves' hyperthyroidism. Researchers took RNA transcripts and amplified TCR beta CDR3 regions from them. HTBI primers were used in a first-round RT-PCR, which preceded a second-round multiplex PCR. TCRdb redid the calling of the multiplex PCR reads with MiXCR, one entry per CDR3 protein. The sample yields tens of thousands of distinct CDR3 sequences, roughly half seen once. Source material: peripheral blood. These receptor sequences come from an adult man with Graves' ophthalmopathy.

V gene TRBV7-8 combines with J gene TRBJ1-5; no firm D call. The CDR3 has 15 residues. Germline CDR1 reads SGHVS; CDR2 reads FQNEAQ. V dropped 2 bases and J dropped 4 bases, with 12 bases sitting between them. This chain's CDR3 is CASSLNEGRNQPQHF. CDR3 in DNA: TGTGCCAGCAGCTTAAACGAAGGCAGAAATCAGCCCCAGCATTTT.

CDR3 in DNA: TGCGCCAGCAGCCAAGATGAGGGGGAACAATACACCTTC. It codes for CASSQDEGEQYTF. The chain has TRBV4-3 and TRBJ1-2; D may be TRBD1 (6 bases). Germline-derived CDR1 and CDR2 are LGHNA and YSLEER. The CDR3 is made up of 13 amino acids. Trimming took off 0 bases at V and 11 bases at J, with 13 bases between the two ends.

The V and J genes are TRBV20-1 and TRBJ1-6, with 8 bases identical to TRBD1. The germline V gene has CDR1 DFQATT and CDR2 SNEGSKA (reference sequence). This CDR3 is built from 14 residues. Trimming cost V 5 bases and J 7 bases; bases outside gene matches: 7. CDR3 sequence reads: CSASGTGRNSPLHF. CDR3 nucleotide sequence: TGCAGTGCTTCCGGGACAGGTCGAAATTCACCCCTCCACTTT.

This clonotype was seen many times. The chain is built from TRBV6-2 or TRBV6-3 and TRBJ1-1; D gene unclear. Germline CDR1 MNHEY, CDR2 SVGEGT. CDR3 size: 14 residues. V gave up 1 base and J gave up 1 base, with 7 bases separating them. The CDR3 protein is CASSYFTENTEAFF. The DNA for the CDR3 is TGTGCCAGCAGTTACTTCACAGAGAACACTGAAGCTTTCTTT.

This clonotype was seen repeatedly, ten times or more. V and J are TRBV30 and TRBJ2-1; 7 bases align to TRBD2. This CDR3 comprises 11 residues. V lost 2 bases, J lost 16 bases, and 8 bases stayed unmatched. The germline V gene encodes CDR1 GTSNPN and CDR2 SVGIG (reference sequence). The CDR3 loop reads CAWSSGTIHFF. For the CDR3, the DNA is TGTGCCTGGAGTTCGGGGACTATTCATTTCTTC.

The sample holds many counts of this clonotype. This chain uses TRBV20-1 with TRBJ2-3, with D possibly matching TRBD1 (6 bases). CDR3 length: 16 amino acids. Trimming removed 3 bases from V and 0 bases from J, with 16 bases in between. Germline lookup yields CDR1 DFQATT and CDR2 SNEGSKA (reference sequence). CDR3 sequence reads: CSASSYGGPSTDTQYF. CDR3 bases: TGCAGTGCTAGTTCGTATGGGGGCCCTAGCACAGATACGCAGTATTTT.

In this sample, this clonotype is medium-sized (0.01 to 0.1%). This chain connects TRBV20-1 to TRBJ1-2; tentatively, D is TRBD1 (6 bases). Trimming pared 2 bases from V and 8 bases from J, leaving 15 bases between. Per germline, CDR1 DFQATT and CDR2 SNEGSKA (reference sequence). The CDR3 has 13 residues. The CDR3 reads CSARMPGAGGYTF. The CDR3, as DNA: TGCAGTGCTAGAATGCCAGGGGCTGGCGGCTACACCTTC.

This clonotype was observed many times. The chain recombines TRBV5-8 with TRBJ1-2; 9 nucleotides align to TRBD1. Germline CDR1 and CDR2: SGHTS and YDEGEE. The V and J ends lost 4 bases and 2 bases, in that order; junction bases with no gene match: 6. This CDR3 spans 15 amino acids. The CDR3 is CASSLTGGWNYGYTF. CDR3 nucleotides: TGTGCCAGCAGCCTAACAGGGGGCTGGAACTATGGCTACACCTTC. The full variable domain, rest sourced from reference TRBV5-8 and TRBJ1-2, is EAGVTQSPTHLIKTRGQQATLRCSPISGHTSVYWYQQALGLGLQFLLWYDEGEERNRGNFPPRFSGRQFPNYSSELNVNALELEDSALYLCASSLTGGWNYGYTFGSGTRLTVV.

To note about this clonotype: A read error may be the cause here, since a much bigger clone is one base away. V usage is TRBV7-9 and J usage is TRBJ2-1; 12 nucleotides line up with TRBD2. J gave up 9 bases and V 8 bases, and 11 bases lay outside the gene matches. Germline V gene sequence: CDR1 SEHNR, CDR2 FQNEAQ (reference sequence). The CDR3 has 15 residues. CDR3 residues: CASLPGTSGRSEQFF. Here the CDR3 DNA reads TGTGCCAGCCTCCCCGGGACTAGCGGGCGAAGTGAGCAGTTCTTC.

This clonotype appeared many times. The genes are TRBV6-4 and TRBJ2-2; TRBD2 matches 7 bases. V was clipped by 2 bases and J by 4 bases; unmatched bases: 1. Germline V lookup: CDR1 MRHNA, CDR2 SNTAGT. The CDR3 covers 14 residues. CDR3 coding DNA: TGTGCCAGCAGTGACGGGGAGGGCACCGGGGAGCTGTTTTTT. Protein: CASSDGEGTGELFF.

V gene TRBV20-1 combines with J gene TRBJ1-1; the D gene is possibly TRBD1 (6 bases). Trimming removed 2 bases from V and 3 bases from J, with 10 bases in between. This CDR3 comprises 13 residues. Germline V gene data show CDR1 as DFQATT and CDR2 as SNEGSKA (reference sequence). The CDR3 region has the DNA TGCAGTGCTAGAATAGGGACACACACTGAAGCTTTCTTT. Amino acid sequence: CSARIGTHTEAFF.

The chain has TRBV7-9 and TRBJ1-2; D perhaps matches TRBD1 (5 bases). This CDR3 is 14 amino acids long. Trimming cost V 5 bases and J 7 bases, with 17 bases left between them. Germline V gene sequence: CDR1 SEHNR, CDR2 FQNEAQ (reference sequence). CDR3 loop: CASSDGDGGSGYTF. The CDR3, as DNA: TGTGCCAGCAGCGACGGGGACGGAGGCTCTGGCTACACCTTC.

The rearrangement joins TRBV10-1 to TRBJ1-2; possible D gene TRBD1, 5 bases. The V end lost 6 bases, the J end lost 2 bases, and 10 bases lay between the germline ends. This CDR3 contains 13 residues. Germline values: CDR1 WNHNN, CDR2 SYGVQD (reference sequence). The CDR3 spells CASSPGTNYGYTF. Written as DNA, the CDR3 is TGCGCCAGCAGCCCAGGGACCAACTATGGCTACACCTTC.

Many counts were recorded for this clonotype. V is TRBV28 and J is TRBJ1-5, with D hard to call. This CDR3 has 15 residues. Trimming left V 2 bases short and J 4 bases short, with 12 bases between. Germline CDR1 and CDR2: MDHEN and SYDVKM. CDR3 nucleotide sequence: TGTGCCAGCAGTTTAGTGACGCCGGAAAATCAGCCCCAGCATTTT. This encodes CASSLVTPENQPQHF.

This clonotype was recorded many times. The final CDR3 position lacks the conserved phenylalanine or tryptophan, pointing to a likely read error. The chain combines TRBV20-1 with TRBJ2-1, with D perhaps TRBD1 or TRBD2 (5 bases each). This CDR3 spans 16 amino acids. Per germline, CDR1 DFQATT and CDR2 SNEGSKA (reference sequence). Trimming stripped 4 bases from V and 2 bases from J, with 18 bases between. The CDR3 region is CSAKGEGPETYNEQFL. The CDR3 bases are TGCAGTGCTAAGGGCGAGGGACCCGAAACCTACAATGAGCAGTTCCTC.

Points on this clonotype: The junction departs from the called germline gene at one end, perhaps through a read error. The chain has TRBV7-2 and TRBJ2-2; perhaps D is TRBD1 or TRBD2 (6 bases each). The germline gives CDR1 SGHTA, CDR2 FQGNSA. CDR3 length equals 16 residues. CDR3 DNA sequence: TGTGCCAACAGCTTAGTCTCAGGGGTAGTGGGCGGGGAGCCGTTTTTT. Translated: CANSLVSGVVGGEPFF. Full variable domain (rest looked up from reference TRBV7-2 and TRBJ2-2): GAGVSQSPSNKVTEKGKDVELRCDPISGHTALYWYRQSLGQGLEFLIYFQGNSAPDKSGLPSDRFSAERTGGSVSTLTIQRTQQEDSAVYLCANSLVSGVVGGEPFFGEGSRLTVL.

This clonotype is termed medium-sized (0.01 to 0.1%). The J gene is TRBJ2-1, the V gene TRBV20-1, with D perhaps TRBD2 (5 bases). From germline, CDR1 is DFQATT and CDR2 SNEGSKA (reference sequence). V lost 1 base to trimming and J lost 9 bases, with 13 bases between them. This CDR3 has 13 residues. The CDR3 DNA is TGCAGTGCTAGAGCGAGCGGATATGGTGAGCAGTTCTTC. Translation: CSARASGYGEQFF.

This clonotype was seen at least ten times. The chain employs TRBV4-3 and TRBJ2-6, with unresolved D. From germline, CDR1 is LGHNA and CDR2 YSLEER. The CDR3 is 16 residues long. V dropped 0 bases and J dropped 0 bases, with 6 bases sitting between them. The CDR3 DNA follows: TGCGCCAGCAGCCAAGATGTGGGCTCTGGGGCCAACGTCCTGACTTTC. It yields the protein CASSQDVGSGANVLTF.

This clonotype is termed medium-sized. The gene calls are TRBV7-6 and TRBJ2-3, with D hard to call. Germline V CDR1 and CDR2: SGHVS, FNYEAQ. Deletions cut 5 bases from V and 2 bases from J, with 5 bases between. The CDR3 contains 12 residues. The CDR3 is CASSPNTDTQYF. DNA for the CDR3: TGTGCCAGCAGCCCTAACACAGATACGCAGTATTTT.